This TCR beta chain originates from a study of CD8 T cells in Susac syndrome (dated by TCRdb to between 2018 and 2020). As for the study more broadly: Repertoire sequencing was used to test whether CD8+ T cell activation and differentiation in Susac syndrome was antigen driven. Clonality of the CD8+ T cell repertoire was compared between about a dozen healthy donors, approximately 14 Susac syndrome patients and 15 multiple sclerosis patients. Broad study findings and their caveats: The number of individuals in the TCR sequencing and HLA analysis was recognized as being relatively small.

RNA was extracted using the RNeasy kit, and roughly 0.45 to 1 ug of the RNA was reverse transcribed with random hexamers. TCR beta CDR3 regions were amplified with the immunoSEQ multiplex PCR assay covering 54 Vbeta and 13 Jbeta segments. To correct PCR amplification bias, a synthetic template baseline was used for both primer optimization and computational correction. In the paper's pipeline: Only productive sequences were kept, with reads annotated to V, D and J genes according to IMGT and analyzed in immunoSEQ Analyzer. Clonality was calculated as one minus the Shannon entropy normalized by log2 of the number of productive unique sequences. For each patient and control, public and private clones were evaluated among the 100 most prevalent clones. Clones were defined as Susac-specific if absent from the healthy and MS cohorts, from over a thousand published viral clones and from other ImmuneACCESS disease sequences. TCRdb handled the public reads itself, with Q25 trimming in fastp and clone calling in MiXCR, and kept productive beta chains. Every CDR3 protein is listed once, alongside the most common genes and DNA of its rows. The V and J calls here are based on TCRdb, not the publication. For this sample there are around 150,000 distinct CDR3 sequences; about 93% appear just once. 0.27% of the sample comes from the top ten.

Peripheral blood CD8+ and CD4+ T cells from healthy donors, Susac syndrome patients and multiple sclerosis patients were profiled by high-throughput TCR beta sequencing. The healthy donors served as controls matched for age and sex. Bulk CD8+ and CD4+ T cells were purified magnetically by negative isolation, whereas CD8+ TEMRA cells were enriched by FACS. Blood was collected in EDTA tubes and processed within 24 hours, with PBMCs isolated through density gradient centrifugation. PBMCs intended for TCR sequencing were cryopreserved in liquid nitrogen and were subsequently thawed in a 37 degrees C water bath. A purity of at least 90% was achieved for sorted or isolated CD4+, CD8+ and CD8+ TEMRA cells. V was cut back by 7 bases and J by 1 base, leaving a gap of 15 bases between them. The germline V gene supplies CDR1 SGHRS and CDR2 YFSETQ. The CDR3 contains 15 residues, cysteine and phenylalanine counted. This entry keeps only the CDR3 DNA: 45 bases, framed from base 1.

A word on this clonotype: Its antigen is unknown. The sample holds no much larger clone one base away, and base qualities are not on file.

The sequenced material came from CD8+ T cells from PBMCs. The sequence was collected from a human donor in good health. In this chain, TRBV5-1 is recombined with TRBJ2-1; too little of a D gene remains to name it. The nucleotide sequence is TGCGCCAGCGGTTCCGGGTTAGGTTCCTACAATGAGCAGTTCTTC. The encoded protein is CASGSGLGSYNEQFF.